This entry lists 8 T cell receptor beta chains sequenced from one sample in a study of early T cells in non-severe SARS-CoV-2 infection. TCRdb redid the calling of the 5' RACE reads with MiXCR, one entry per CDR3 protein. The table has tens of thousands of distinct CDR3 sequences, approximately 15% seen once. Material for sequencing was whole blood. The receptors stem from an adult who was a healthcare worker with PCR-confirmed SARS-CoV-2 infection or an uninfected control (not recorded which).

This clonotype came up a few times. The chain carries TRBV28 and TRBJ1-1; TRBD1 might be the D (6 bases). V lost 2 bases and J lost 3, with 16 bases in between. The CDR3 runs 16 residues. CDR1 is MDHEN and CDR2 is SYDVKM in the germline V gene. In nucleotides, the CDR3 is TGTGCCAGCAGTTTACTAGACCTACAGGGAGACACTGAAGCTTTCTTT. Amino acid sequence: CASSLLDLQGDTEAFF.

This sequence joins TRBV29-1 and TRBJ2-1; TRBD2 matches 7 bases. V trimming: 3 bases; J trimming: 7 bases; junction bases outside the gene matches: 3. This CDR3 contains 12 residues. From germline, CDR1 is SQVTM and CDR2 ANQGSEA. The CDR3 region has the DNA TGCAGCGTTGACCGGGGGGAAAATGAGCAGTTCTTC. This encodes CSVDRGENEQFF.

The CDR3 region has the DNA TGCAGCGTTGATCGCGGGGGCACAGATACGCAGTATTTT. This codes for CSVDRGGTDTQYF. The J gene is TRBJ2-3, the V gene TRBV29-1, with D maybe TRBD2 (6 bases). The CDR3 runs to 13 residues. The germline V and J ends were trimmed by 3 bases and 1 base, with 8 bases remaining between them. Germline lookup yields CDR1 SQVTM and CDR2 ANQGSEA.

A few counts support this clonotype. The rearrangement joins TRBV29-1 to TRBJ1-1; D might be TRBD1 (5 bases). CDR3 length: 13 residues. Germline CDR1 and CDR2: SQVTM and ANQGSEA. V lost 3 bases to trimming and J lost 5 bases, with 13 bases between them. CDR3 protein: CSVEGLKGTEAFF. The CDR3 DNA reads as TGCAGCGTTGAGGGGTTAAAGGGGACTGAAGCTTTCTTT.

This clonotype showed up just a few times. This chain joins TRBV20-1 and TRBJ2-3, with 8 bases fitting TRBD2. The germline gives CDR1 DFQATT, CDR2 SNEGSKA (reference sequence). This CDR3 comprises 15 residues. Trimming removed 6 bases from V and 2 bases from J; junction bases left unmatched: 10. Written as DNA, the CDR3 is TGCAGTGCGCAGAAACGGGGGGGCCTCACAGATACGCAGTATTTT. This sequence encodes CSAQKRGGLTDTQYF.

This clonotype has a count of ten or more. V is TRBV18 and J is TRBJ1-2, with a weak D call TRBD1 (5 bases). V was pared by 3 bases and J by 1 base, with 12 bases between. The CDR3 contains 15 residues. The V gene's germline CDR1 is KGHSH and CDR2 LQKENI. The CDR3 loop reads CASSPDRTDNYGYTF. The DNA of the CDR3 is TGTGCCAGCTCACCCGACAGAACCGATAACTATGGCTACACCTTC. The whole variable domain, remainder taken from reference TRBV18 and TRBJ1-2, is NAGVMQNPRHLVRRRGQEARLRCSPMKGHSHVYWYRQLPEEGLKFMVYLQKENIIDESGMPKERFSAEFPKEGPSILRIQQVVRGDSAAYFCASSPDRTDNYGYTFGSGTRLTVV.

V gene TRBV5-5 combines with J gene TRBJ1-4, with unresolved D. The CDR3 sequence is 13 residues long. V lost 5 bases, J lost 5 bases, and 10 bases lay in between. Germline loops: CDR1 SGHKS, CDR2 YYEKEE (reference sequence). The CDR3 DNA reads TGTGCCAGCAGTTCGGATCCGAATGAAAAACTGTTTTTT. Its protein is CASSSDPNEKLFF.

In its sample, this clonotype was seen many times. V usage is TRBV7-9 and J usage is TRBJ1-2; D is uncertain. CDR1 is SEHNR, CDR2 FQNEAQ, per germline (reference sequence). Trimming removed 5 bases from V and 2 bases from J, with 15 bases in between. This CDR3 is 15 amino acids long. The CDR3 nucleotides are TGTGCCAGCAGCCTCGATCCGACACTCAACTATGGCTACACCTTC. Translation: CASSLDPTLNYGYTF. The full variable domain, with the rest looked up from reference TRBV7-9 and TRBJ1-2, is DTGVSQNPRHKITKRGQNVTFRCDPISEHNRLYWYRQTLGQGPEFLTYFQNEAQLEKSRLLSDRFSAERPKGSFSTLEIQRTEQGDSAMYLCASSLDPTLNYGYTFGSGTRLTVV.